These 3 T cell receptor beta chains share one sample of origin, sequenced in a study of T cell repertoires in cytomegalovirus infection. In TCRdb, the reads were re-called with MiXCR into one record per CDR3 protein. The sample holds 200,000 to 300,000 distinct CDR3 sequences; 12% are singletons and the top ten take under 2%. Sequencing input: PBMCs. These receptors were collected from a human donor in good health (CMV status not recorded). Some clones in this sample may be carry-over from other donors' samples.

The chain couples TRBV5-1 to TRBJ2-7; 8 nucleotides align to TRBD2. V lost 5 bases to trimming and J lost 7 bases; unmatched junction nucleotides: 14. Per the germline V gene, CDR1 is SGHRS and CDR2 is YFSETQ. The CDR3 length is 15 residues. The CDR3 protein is CASSPLTGGGGEQYF. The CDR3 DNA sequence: TGCGCCAGCAGTCCCCTCACCGGGGGGGGCGGTGAGCAGTACTTC.

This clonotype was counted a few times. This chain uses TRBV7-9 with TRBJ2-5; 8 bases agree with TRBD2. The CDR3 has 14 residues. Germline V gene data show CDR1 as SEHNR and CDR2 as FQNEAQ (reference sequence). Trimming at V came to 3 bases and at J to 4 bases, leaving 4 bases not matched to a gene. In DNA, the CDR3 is TGTGCCAGCAGCTTCAGCGGGAGAGGAGAGACCCAGTACTTC. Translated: CASSFSGRGETQYF.

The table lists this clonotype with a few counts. CDR3 region: CATSDAQASSYNEQFF. CDR3 sequence (DNA): TGTGCCACCAGTGACGCCCAGGCGAGCTCCTACAATGAGCAGTTCTTC. V gene TRBV24-1 combines with J gene TRBJ2-1; unclear D gene. V lost 4 bases, J lost 0 bases, and 12 bases lay in between. The V gene's germline CDR1 is KGHDR and CDR2 SFDVKD. The CDR3 contains 16 residues.